This TCR beta chain was recorded in a study of T cell responses to AZD1222 COVID-19 vaccine. Whole-study results and caveats: Of spike-specific TCRs, nearly half reportedly target regions left unmutated in variants. Every sample of the repertoires postdated the peak T cell response. Clonal diversity was possibly underestimated, and white British individuals and females predominated among donors.

For this clone: What it binds is not known.

CDR3 length: 17 residues. With 1 base clipped from V and 2 bases from J, the junction kept 8 bases outside the gene matches. Per the germline V gene, CDR1 is LGHDT and CDR2 is YNNKEL (reference sequence). Profiled with immunoSEQ multiplex PCR; TCRdb holds only in-frame clones, not every one. Among 140,000 to 150,000 clones, 80% to 90% were seen once, and the ten largest hold more than 1.5%. The chain is built from TRBV3-1 (or the pseudogene TRBV3-2) and TRBJ1-5; 7 bases are a match to TRBD1. The receptor was derived from an adult in good health. The sequencing here drew on peripheral blood, taken on day 0 of AZD1222 vaccination. CDR3 sequence reads: CASSQAQGVWGNQPQHF. Written as DNA, the CDR3 is TGTGCCAGCAGCCAAGCTCAGGGGGTTTGGGGCAATCAGCCCCAGCATTTT.